This T cell receptor (beta chain) was found in a study of siplizumab effects on memory and regulatory T cells. General study results and limits: Neither a naive nor a memory phenotype was assignable to roughly 75-96% of proliferating CD4+ or CD8+ clones. Alloreactive sequences traceable to unstimulated CD4+ memory cells were significantly reduced by siplizumab.

As regards this clone: The antigen is not known.

Per sample, around 91,000 TCR templates were assayed. Sequencing was performed with immunoSEQ multiplex PCR; in TCRdb, only in-frame clones are kept and a portion is missing. Of over 100,000 clones in the sample, roughly nine tenths were seen once. The clonotype comes from a human donor in good health. Sequences were obtained from Tregs sorted from blood.

The CDR3 DNA reads as TGTGCCAGCAGCTTGACGACTACAGGGGGCGACGAGCAGTACTTC. Encoded protein: CASSLTTTGGDEQYF. The chain uses TRBV5-4 and TRBJ2-7; 9 bases line up with TRBD1. The ends lost 1 base at V and 5 bases at J; junction bases unmatched: 7. The CDR3 runs to 15 residues. Per the germline V gene, CDR1 is SGHNT and CDR2 is YYREEE (reference sequence).